The 19 T cell receptor beta chains listed next were all sequenced from one sample in a study of Graves' ophthalmopathy and Graves' hyperthyroidism. RNA transcripts were the source from which TCR beta CDR3 regions were amplified. RT-PCR in the first round used HTBI primers; a second-round multiplex PCR followed. TCRdb reanalysed the multiplex PCR reads using MiXCR and keeps one entry per CDR3 protein. The table records more than 40,000 distinct CDR3 sequences, over 45% of them present only once. The sample consisted of peripheral blood. These receptor sequences come from an adult man with Graves' ophthalmopathy.

This clonotype was recorded at least ten times. The chain is built from TRBV5-5 and TRBJ2-3; D gene ambiguous. The CDR3 loop spans 17 amino acids. Per the germline V gene, CDR1 is SGHKS and CDR2 is YYEKEE (reference sequence). The germline V and J ends were trimmed by 1 base and 1 base, with 16 bases remaining between them. CDR3 residues: CASSLLVSQRGTDTQYF. The CDR3 DNA follows: TGTGCCAGCAGCTTGCTCGTCTCCCAACGAGGCACAGATACGCAGTATTTT.

This clonotype has ten or more counts. CDR3 protein: CASCTGTSGQETQYF. In DNA, the CDR3 is TGTGCCAGCTGTACCGGGACTAGCGGGCAAGAGACCCAGTACTTC. The chain links TRBV25-1 to TRBJ2-5; 12 bases fit TRBD2. V shed 8 bases, J shed 2 bases, and the junction held 6 bases outside the gene matches. CDR3 length: 15 amino acids. The germline V gene has CDR1 MGHDK and CDR2 SYGVNS.

The rearrangement uses TRBV20-1 and TRBJ1-4, with D hard to call. Trimming took 3 bases from V and 6 from J, leaving 14 bases between them. The CDR3 is made up of 14 amino acids. Germline V gene data show CDR1 as DFQATT and CDR2 as SNEGSKA (reference sequence). The CDR3 DNA follows: TGCAGTGCTAGGGAGGCGGGCAGAGATGAAAAACTGTTTTTT. Encoded protein: CSAREAGRDEKLFF.

Remarks on this clonotype: An end of the junction differs from the germline gene, which may be a read error. J is TRBJ1-4 and V is TRBV5-1; D is perhaps TRBD1 (5 bases). The length of the CDR3 is 14 residues. CDR1 is SGHRS, CDR2 YFSETQ, per germline. CDR3 loop: CASSWDSANEKLFF. Here the CDR3 DNA reads TGTGCCAGCAGCTGGGACTCGGCTAATGAAAAACTGTTTTTT.

This clonotype was recorded at least ten times. The genes are TRBV12-3 or TRBV12-4 and TRBJ2-3; D is perhaps TRBD1 or TRBD2 (5 bases each). Trimming cost V 5 bases and J 4 bases, with 10 bases left between them. The CDR3 runs 13 residues. CDR3 sequence (DNA): TGTGCCAGCAGTCCCGGGACGTCAGATACGCAGTATTTT. Protein product: CASSPGTSDTQYF.

The gene calls are TRBV20-1 and TRBJ1-1; a possible D gene is TRBD1 (5 bases). V shed 2 bases and J shed 7 bases, with 14 bases lying between them. The germline V gene has CDR1 DFQATT and CDR2 SNEGSKA (reference sequence). The CDR3 is 13 amino acids. The CDR3 region has the DNA TGCAGTGCTAGACAGGGCGGTGAACGTGAAGCTTTCTTT. It is translated as CSARQGGEREAFF.

This clonotype was seen at least ten times. The chain joins TRBV19 to TRBJ2-7; possibly TRBD1 for D (6 bases). V lost 5 bases, J lost 3 bases, and 17 bases lay in between. Germline V gene data show CDR1 as LNHDA and CDR2 as SQIVND (reference sequence). CDR3 length: 15 residues. The CDR3 nucleotides are TGTGCCAGTAGTTCAGGGACACGGCCCCTCTACGAGCAGTACTTC. As protein: CASSSGTRPLYEQYF.

This clonotype was seen more than once but under ten times. The rearrangement joins TRBV19 to TRBJ1-6; TRBD1 is a possible D gene (6 bases). The germline gives CDR1 LNHDA, CDR2 SQIVND (reference sequence). This CDR3 comprises 14 residues. V lost 5 bases to trimming and J lost 8 bases, with 13 bases between them. The CDR3 DNA is TGTGCCAGTAGTCCTCGGACAGATCATTCACCCCTCCACTTT. Protein sequence: CASSPRTDHSPLHF.

This clonotype was counted at least ten times. This sequence joins TRBV20-1 and TRBJ2-1; 11 nucleotides line up with TRBD1. The CDR3 consists of 20 residues. The V gene's germline CDR1 is DFQATT and CDR2 SNEGSKA (reference sequence). V shed 5 bases and J 0 bases; nucleotides not matched to a gene: 18. The CDR3 spells CSARRYGTGGDVSSYNEQFF. The CDR3 coding sequence is TGCAGTGCTCGAAGGTATGGGACAGGGGGAGATGTAAGCTCCTACAATGAGCAGTTCTTC.

The chain uses TRBV5-4 and TRBJ2-7; 10 nucleotides line up with TRBD1. In germline, CDR1 is SGHNT, CDR2 YYREEE (reference sequence). This CDR3 region has 17 residues. Germline trimming cut 2 bases from V and 3 bases from J; bases unmatched to any gene: 11. As DNA, the CDR3 is TGTGCCAGCAGCTTTGACCCGACAGGGGGCGATGGCTACGAGCAGTACTTC. Its protein is CASSFDPTGGDGYEQYF.

This clonotype was seen ten or more times. The chain recombines TRBV6-5 with TRBJ2-7; D unresolved. Germline assignment: CDR1 MNHEY and CDR2 SVGAGI. The CDR3 covers 13 residues. Trimming removed 2 bases at V and 0 bases at J, with 5 bases between. The CDR3 sequence: CASSYGNSYEQYF. The CDR3 DNA reads TGTGCCAGCAGTTACGGGAACTCCTACGAGCAGTACTTC.

This clonotype was seen many times. A read error may be the cause here, since a much bigger clone is one base away. The V call is TRBV7-9, the J call TRBJ1-1, with D possibly matching TRBD1 (5 bases). Germline assignment: CDR1 SEHNR and CDR2 FQNEAQ (reference sequence). The CDR3 runs 13 residues. The CDR3 region has the DNA TGTGCCAGCAGCTTAGTATTGACAGACGAAGCTTCCTTT. It encodes CASSLVLTDEASF.

This clonotype was recorded many times. One end of the junction fails to match germline, which may point to a read error. The chain employs TRBV19 and TRBJ1-1, with 7 nucleotides matching TRBD1. Germline assignment: CDR1 LNHDA and CDR2 SQIVND (reference sequence). The CDR3 sequence is 18 residues long. For the CDR3, the DNA is TGTGCCAGTAGTATAGTTTTTCGTCACAGGGGAATGAACACTGAAGTTTTCTTT. This gives the protein CASSIVFRHRGMNTEVFF.

This clonotype was picked up many times. The junction departs from the called germline gene at one end, perhaps through a read error. The chain has TRBV3-1 and TRBJ1-5; no reliable D call. The CDR3 covers 13 residues. Germline values: CDR1 LGHDT, CDR2 YNNKEL (reference sequence). The CDR3 DNA follows: TGTGCCAGCAACCAAGGAGGCAATCAGCCCCAGCATTTT. It specifies CASNQGGNQPQHF. The complete variable domain, with remaining parts taken from reference TRBV3-1 and TRBJ1-5, reads DTAVSQTPKYLVTQMGNDKSIKCEQNLGHDTMYWYKQDSKKFLKIMFSYNNKELIINETVPNRFSPKSPDKAHLNLHINSLELGDSAVYFCASNQGGNQPQHFGDGTRLSIL.

The chain is built from TRBV7-8 and TRBJ2-1, with TRBD2 matching over 13 bases. The CDR3 spans 15 residues. Germline assignment: CDR1 SGHVS and CDR2 FQNEAQ. V shed 6 bases, J shed 7 bases, and the junction held 6 bases outside the gene matches. CDR3 loop: CASSTGTSGINEQFF. CDR3 coding DNA: TGTGCCAGCAGTACCGGGACTAGCGGGATAAATGAGCAGTTCTTC.

This clonotype was counted ten times or more. This chain connects TRBV3-1 to TRBJ1-1; unclear D gene. The germline V and J ends were trimmed by 0 bases and 8 bases, with 10 bases remaining between them. The CDR3 covers 13 residues. CDR1 and CDR2 from the germline V gene are LGHDT and YNNKEL (reference sequence). Here the CDR3 reads CASSQDMEREAFF. DNA of the CDR3: TGTGCCAGCAGCCAAGATATGGAGAGGGAAGCTTTCTTT.

As for this clonotype: Because the CDR3 is missing its conserved closing phenylalanine or tryptophan, this is likely a read error. This chain uses TRBV18 with TRBJ1-2; a possible D gene is TRBD1 (5 bases). CDR3 length: 13 residues. The V gene lost 4 bases and the J gene lost 5 bases, with 11 bases spanning the gap. The germline V gene has CDR1 KGHSH and CDR2 LQKENI. CDR3 nucleotide sequence: TGTGCCAGCTCACGCGGGGGTGTTTATGGCTACACCCTC. As protein: CASSRGGVYGYTL.

This clonotype appeared many times. The junction shows a germline mismatch at one end, possibly a read error. The chain recombines TRBV7-9 with TRBJ2-5, with 11 bases that match TRBD2. Germline V lookup: CDR1 SEHNR, CDR2 FQNEAQ (reference sequence). This CDR3 spans 15 amino acids. DNA for the CDR3: TGTGCCAGCAGCCTAGCGGGGGGCGTCCAAGAGACCCAGTACTTC. Translated: CASSLAGGVQETQYF.

The chain has TRBV20-1 and TRBJ2-1; 8 bases fit TRBD2. The CDR3 spans 19 residues. The ends lost 3 bases at V and 7 bases at J; junction bases unmatched: 23. Germline V lookup: CDR1 DFQATT, CDR2 SNEGSKA (reference sequence). This chain's CDR3 is CSARVNTGLIAGLNNEQFF. The CDR3 coding sequence is TGCAGTGCTAGGGTGAACACTGGACTCATAGCGGGATTGAATAATGAGCAGTTCTTC.